One sample yielded the 2 T cell receptor beta chains listed below, sequenced in a study of shared clonotypes between healthy human individuals. TCRdb's table, derived via immunoSEQ multiplex PCR, lists solely in-frame clones and lacks some. The data hold millions of clones, with about 92% observed a single time. Sequencing was carried out using naive CD4+ T cells sorted from blood. Subset reported: CD45RA+ positively selected. These TCRs come from a man between 18 and 35 years old in good health.

With regard to this clone: Other DNA sequences from this sample encode an identical CDR3 as well. The chain employs TRBV19 and TRBJ2-3, with 12 positions matching TRBD2. V was clipped by 6 bases and J by 0 bases; unmatched bases: 4. The length of the CDR3 is 16 residues. Germline V gene lookup returns CDR1 LNHDA and CDR2 SQIVND (reference sequence). This CDR3 is CASSTSGGTSTDTQYF. Here the CDR3 DNA reads TGTGCCAGTAGCACTAGCGGGGGGACGAGCACAGATACGCAGTATTTT.

The J gene is TRBJ1-1, the V gene TRBV5-1; D uncertain. Germline V gene data show CDR1 as SGHRS and CDR2 as YFSETQ. This CDR3 region has 14 residues. V dropped 1 base and J dropped 0 bases, with 7 bases sitting between them. For the CDR3, the DNA is TGCGCCAGCAGCTTGCGGAATCTGAACACTGAAGCTTTCTTT. It translates to CASSLRNLNTEAFF.